The 22 T cell receptor beta chains in this list originate from one sample, sequenced in a study of T cells in Graves' hyperthyroidism and ophthalmopathy (dated by TCRdb to between 2018 and 2021). The library was produced with multiplex PCR. For sequencing, an Illumina HiSeq 2000 was employed. The TCR beta CDR3 regions were amplified from the RNA transcripts. The TCR CDR3 was subjected to a first round of RT-PCR using the HTBI primer set and the Qiagen OneStep RT-PCR kit. TCRdb's own reprocessing of the public reads used fastp at Q25 and MiXCR and kept productive beta chains. Every entry covers one CDR3 protein and lists the most common genes and DNA from its rows. Counted in this sample were more than 500,000 distinct CDR3 sequences; 40% to 55% of them appeared once. The top ten hold about 40% of the sample. The sequencing sample was made of peripheral blood or thyroid tissue (not recorded which). The receptors were sampled from an adult woman with Graves' disease, either hyperthyroidism or ophthalmopathy (not recorded which).

This clonotype was seen repeatedly, ten times or more. The genes are TRBV20-1 and TRBJ2-6, with D perhaps matching TRBD2 (5 bases). Trimming removed 5 bases from V and 4 bases from J, with 9 bases in between. Germline CDR1 DFQATT, CDR2 SNEGSKA (reference sequence). This CDR3 comprises 13 residues. The CDR3 DNA reads as TGCAGTGCTCGGGGTTACGGGGCCAACGTCCTGACTTTC. Translating gives CSARGYGANVLTF.

The sample holds a few counts of this clonotype. The chain recombines TRBV7-9 with TRBJ2-7; D is possibly TRBD1 (6 bases). The germline V gene encodes CDR1 SEHNR and CDR2 FQNEAQ (reference sequence). Deletions cut 5 bases from V and 2 bases from J, with 13 bases between. This CDR3 has 14 residues. The CDR3 DNA follows: TGTGCCAGCAGCCACCGGGACATAACCTACGAGCAGTACTTC. Amino acid sequence: CASSHRDITYEQYF.

This clonotype was seen at least ten times. The rearrangement joins TRBV6-5 to TRBJ1-2; no clear D. This CDR3 has 13 residues. Germline CDR1 MNHEY, CDR2 SVGAGI. The V end was cut by 2 bases, the J end by 8 bases, with 12 bases between. The DNA for the CDR3 is TGTGCCAGCAGTTACACAAGGGAATCGGGCTACACCTTC. This sequence encodes CASSYTRESGYTF.

The table lists this clonotype with a few counts. The chain employs TRBV2 and TRBJ1-1, with TRBD1 identical over 8 bases. The CDR3 is 14 amino acids. J lost 3 bases, V lost 6 bases, and 6 bases had no gene match. In germline, CDR1 is SNHLY, CDR2 FYNNEI. Here the CDR3 reads CASSTTGVDTEAFF. The CDR3 DNA reads TGTGCCAGCAGCACGACAGGGGTCGACACTGAAGCTTTCTTT.

There are many counts of this clonotype. J is TRBJ2-6 and V is TRBV12-3 or TRBV12-4; 7 bases are shared with TRBD1. The CDR3 is 15 amino acids. V dropped 7 bases and J dropped 1; count of bases not matched to a gene: 4. CDR3 protein: CASNSRGSGANVLTF. The DNA for the CDR3 is TGTGCCAGCAATAGCAGGGGGTCTGGGGCCAACGTCCTGACTTTC.

The V call is TRBV19, the J call TRBJ1-2; D not resolved. Germline V lookup: CDR1 LNHDA, CDR2 SQIVND (reference sequence). V was cut by 7 bases and J by 8 bases, with 17 bases left in between. This CDR3 contains 13 residues. The CDR3 loop is CASTPPKGAGYTF. The CDR3 DNA reads as TGTGCCAGTACCCCACCCAAAGGAGCGGGCTACACCTTC.

The chain is built from TRBV10-3 and TRBJ1-2, with D uncertain. The CDR3 is made up of 10 amino acids. Germline CDR1 and CDR2: ENHRY and SYGVKD. V was trimmed by 10 bases and J by 4 bases, leaving 7 bases between them. The CDR3 loop reads CANWAYGYTF. The CDR3 DNA reads TGTGCCAACTGGGCCTATGGCTACACCTTC.

There are a few counts of this clonotype. A much larger clone sits a single nucleotide away, making a read error possible. The conserved closing phenylalanine or tryptophan is absent in this CDR3, likely reflecting a read error. This rearrangement joins TRBV29-1 to TRBJ2-7; 7 bases match TRBD2. The CDR3 has 12 residues. Germline CDR1 reads SQVTM; CDR2 reads ANQGSEA. J was trimmed by 9 bases and V by 4 bases; bases with no gene match: 9. In nucleotides, the CDR3 is TGCAGCGTTGCGGCGGGAGATCTGTTGCAGTACCTC. As protein: CSVAAGDLLQYL.

The chain employs TRBV20-1 and TRBJ2-5; possibly TRBD2 for D (7 bases). The CDR3 runs 14 residues. Trimming left V 6 bases short and J 1 base short, with 15 bases between. Looked up from germline, CDR1 is DFQATT and CDR2 is SNEGSKA (reference sequence). The CDR3 sequence is CSAQTGTTQETQYF. In DNA form, the CDR3 reads TGCAGTGCGCAAACAGGGACTACCCAAGAGACCCAGTACTTC.

Notes on this clonotype: A much larger clone differs from this one at a single base, so this may be a read error. This CDR3 is missing its conserved last phenylalanine or tryptophan, likely due to a read error. The chain links TRBV25-1 to TRBJ1-2, with 7 positions matching TRBD1. This CDR3 contains 17 residues. Trimming took 8 bases from V and 1 from J; bases not matched to a gene: 16. In germline, CDR1 is MGHDK, CDR2 SYGVNS. CDR3 in DNA: TGTGCCAGCGAACCTCGACAGGGATTCAGTAGTAACTATGGCTACACCTCC. As protein: CASEPRQGFSSNYGYTS.

The V and J genes are TRBV2 and TRBJ1-1; D not certain. Germline V lookup: CDR1 SNHLY, CDR2 FYNNEI. V shed 0 bases and J shed 3 bases, with 20 bases lying between them. There are 18 residues in the CDR3. The CDR3 spells CASSEALSRPERYTEAFF. The CDR3 nucleotides read TGTGCCAGCAGTGAAGCGCTTTCCCGGCCCGAGAGGTACACTGAAGCTTTCTTT.

This clonotype was recorded at least ten times. The chain couples TRBV2 to TRBJ2-7, with a possible D match to TRBD2 (5 bases). The ends were cut back, 6 bases at V and 3 bases at J, with 18 bases in the middle. The germline CDR1 and CDR2 sequences are SNHLY and FYNNEI. The CDR3 sequence is 15 residues long. DNA for the CDR3: TGTGCCAGCAGGGATGCGGACTTTGCCCACTACGAGCAGTACTTC. It codes for CASRDADFAHYEQYF. The full variable domain, with the rest looked up from reference TRBV2 and TRBJ2-7, is EPEVTQTPSHQVTQMGQEVILRCVPISNHLYFYWYRQILGQKVEFLVSFYNNEISEKSEIFDDQFSVERPDGSNFTLKIRSTKLEDSAMYFCASRDADFAHYEQYFGPGTRLTVT.

The V and J genes are TRBV7-2 and TRBJ2-7; D uncertain. The CDR3 has 13 residues. The germline gives CDR1 SGHTA, CDR2 FQGNSA. The V end lost 5 bases, the J end lost 5 bases, and 13 bases lay between the germline ends. This CDR3 is CASSMLGPHEQYF. The CDR3 coding sequence is TGTGCCAGCAGCATGCTGGGCCCCCACGAGCAGTACTTC.

At least ten counts were recorded for this clonotype. This chain connects TRBV10-3 to TRBJ2-7, with D maybe TRBD1 (6 bases). Germline CDR1 and CDR2: ENHRY and SYGVKD. Trimming removed 10 bases at V and 7 bases at J, with 17 bases between. This CDR3 spans 12 amino acids. The CDR3 nucleotides read TGTGCCACGCAGACAGGTCAAGGGGAGCAGTACTTC. Its protein is CATQTGQGEQYF.

Ten or more counts support this clonotype. The rearrangement joins TRBV28 to TRBJ2-5; D gene ambiguous. Trimming pared 6 bases from V and 4 bases from J, leaving 12 bases between. CDR1 is MDHEN and CDR2 is SYDVKM in the germline V gene. The CDR3 runs to 13 residues. The CDR3 region has the DNA TGTGCCAGCAGAGGCCTAACAAGAGAGACCCAGTACTTC. Its protein product is CASRGLTRETQYF.

V and J are TRBV29-1 and TRBJ1-5, with D perhaps TRBD1 (5 bases). Trimming removed 5 bases at V and 0 bases at J, with 11 bases between. The CDR3 length is 14 residues. From germline, CDR1 is SQVTM and CDR2 ANQGSEA. CDR3 DNA sequence: TGCAGCGTTTGTATCGACAGTAGCAATCAGCCCCAGCATTTT. This encodes CSVCIDSSNQPQHF.

The V call is TRBV7-9, the J call TRBJ1-3; D is unclear. Trimming removed 5 bases from V and 4 bases from J, with 9 bases in between. This CDR3 region has 13 residues. The germline V gene has CDR1 SEHNR and CDR2 FQNEAQ (reference sequence). The CDR3 DNA follows: TGTGCCAGCAGCCCCCCTTCGGGAAACACCATATATTTT. Residues: CASSPPSGNTIYF. The variable domain in full, completed from reference TRBV7-9 and TRBJ1-3, reads DTGVSQNPRHKITKRGQNVTFRCDPISEHNRLYWYRQTLGQGPEFLTYFQNEAQLEKSRLLSDRFSAERPKGSFSTLEIQRTEQGDSAMYLCASSPPSGNTIYFGEGSWLTVV.

This clonotype was picked up a small number of times. This chain uses TRBV13 with TRBJ2-7; a weak D match, TRBD1 (6 bases). Per germline, CDR1 PRHDT and CDR2 FYEKMQ (reference sequence). Trimming left V 6 bases short and J 0 bases short, with 9 bases between. This CDR3 spans 13 amino acids. The CDR3: CASSLQGSYEQYF. CDR3 DNA sequence: TGTGCCAGCAGTTTACAGGGCTCCTACGAGCAGTACTTC. The whole variable domain, remainder taken from reference TRBV13 and TRBJ2-7, is AAGVIQSPRHLIKEKRETATLKCYPIPRHDTVYWYQQGPGQDPQFLISFYEKMQSDKGSIPDRFSAQQFSDYHSELNMSSLELGDSALYFCASSLQGSYEQYFGPGTRLTVT.

The chain employs TRBV10-3 and TRBJ1-5; 10 bases align to TRBD1. There are 15 residues in the CDR3. V lost 2 bases to trimming and J lost 9 bases; unmatched junction nucleotides: 7. The germline CDR1 and CDR2 sequences are ENHRY and SYGVKD. The CDR3 reads CAISEGQGGIGPQHF. The CDR3 region has the DNA TGTGCCATCAGTGAGGGACAGGGGGGAATTGGGCCCCAGCATTTT.

The rearrangement joins TRBV29-1 to TRBJ1-1; D is perhaps TRBD1 (5 bases). Germline V lookup: CDR1 SQVTM, CDR2 ANQGSEA. The CDR3 sequence is 12 residues long. Trimming stripped 7 bases from V and 1 base from J, with 10 bases between. CDR3 in DNA: TGCAGCGGGGACGGAAAGAACACTGAAGCTTTCTTT. Amino acids: CSGDGKNTEAFF.

This chain connects TRBV25-1 to TRBJ2-3; D perhaps matches TRBD2 (7 bases). This CDR3 contains 14 residues. Trimming pared 6 bases from V and 5 bases from J, leaving 15 bases between. From germline, CDR1 is MGHDK and CDR2 SYGVNS. This CDR3 reads CASSLVGGQDTQYF. The CDR3 nucleotides are TGTGCCAGCAGCTTGGTCGGGGGGCAAGATACGCAGTATTTT.

This clonotype has only a few counts. V and J are TRBV7-9 and TRBJ1-6; D remains ambiguous. Germline CDR1 and CDR2: SEHNR and FQNEAQ (reference sequence). The CDR3 length is 11 residues. Trimming left V 5 bases short and J 16 bases short, with 12 bases between. In DNA form, the CDR3 reads TGTGCCAGCAGCCGCCACAGACAACTCCACTTT. Protein product: CASSRHRQLHF.